There are a few counts of the clone carrying this T cell receptor (beta chain). Antigen specificity is unknown. This record comes from a study of T cell repertoires in cytomegalovirus infection. Findings and limits, study-wide: The cumulative frequency of public TCR beta families identified carriers of CMV plus the relevant HLA.

Using its own MiXCR run on the reads, TCRdb lists one record per CDR3 protein. This sample has roughly 920,000 distinct CDR3 sequences, with under 40% found just once. The V segment lost 6 bases and the J segment 3 bases; nucleotides outside the gene matches: 6. Per the germline V gene, CDR1 is MDHEN and CDR2 is SYDVKM. This CDR3 region has 14 residues. The TCR comes from a human donor in good health (CMV status not recorded). Some clones in this sample may be carry-over from other donors' samples. Sequencing was performed on cultured CD8+ T cells from PBMCs, taken from culture after CMV antigen stimulation. The rearrangement links TRBV28 to TRBJ2-5; TRBD2 agrees at 8 bases. The CDR3 reads CASRADSGKETQYF. The CDR3 bases are TGTGCCAGCAGAGCCGATAGCGGGAAAGAGACCCAGTACTTC.